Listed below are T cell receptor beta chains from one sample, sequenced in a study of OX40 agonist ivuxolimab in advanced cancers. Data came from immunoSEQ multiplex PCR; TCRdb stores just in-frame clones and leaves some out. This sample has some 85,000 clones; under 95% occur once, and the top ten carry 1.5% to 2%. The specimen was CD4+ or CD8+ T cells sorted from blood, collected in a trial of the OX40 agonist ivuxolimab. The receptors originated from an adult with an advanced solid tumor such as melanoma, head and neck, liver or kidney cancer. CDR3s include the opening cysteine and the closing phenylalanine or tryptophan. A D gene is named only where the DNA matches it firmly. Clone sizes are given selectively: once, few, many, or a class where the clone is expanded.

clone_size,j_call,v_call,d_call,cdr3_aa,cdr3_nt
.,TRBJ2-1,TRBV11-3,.,CASSFRGSPRYNEQFF,TGTGCCAGCAGCTTCCGCGGGTCCCCACGCTACAATGAGCAGTTCTTC
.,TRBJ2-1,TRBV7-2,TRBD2,CASRVTSGIKNEQFF,TGTGCCAGCAGGGTCACTAGCGGGATTAAGAATGAGCAGTTCTTC
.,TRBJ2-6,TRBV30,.,CAWRTTNVLTF,TGTGCCTGGAGGACGACCAACGTCCTGACTTTC
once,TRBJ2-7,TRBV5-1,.,CASSPTTYYEQYF,TGCGCCAGCAGCCCCACTACCTACTACGAGCAGTACTTC
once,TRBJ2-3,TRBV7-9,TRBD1,CASSPGQGIRTDTQYF,TGTGCCAGCAGCCCCGGACAGGGTATTAGGACAGATACGCAGTATTTT
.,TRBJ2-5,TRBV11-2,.,CASSLWGEETQYF,TGTGCCAGCAGCTTATGGGGGGAAGAGACCCAGTACTTC
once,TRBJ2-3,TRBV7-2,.,CASSSAGTTSTDTQYF,TGTGCCAGCAGCTCCGCCGGGACCACTAGCACAGATACGCAGTATTTT
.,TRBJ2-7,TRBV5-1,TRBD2,CASSLAPAAAGGAYEQYF,TGCGCCAGCAGCTTGGCTCCGGCGGCGGCGGGAGGGGCCTACGAGCAGTACTTC
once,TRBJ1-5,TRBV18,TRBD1,CASSPGQGNQPQHF,TGTGCCAGCTCTCCGGGACAGGGGAATCAGCCCCAGCATTTT
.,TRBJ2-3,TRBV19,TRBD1,CASNPGQGGTDTQYF,TGTGCCAGTAACCCGGGACAGGGAGGGACAGATACGCAGTATTTT
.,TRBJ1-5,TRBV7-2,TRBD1,CASSLDLAGGQPQHF,TGTGCCAGCAGCTTAGATCTGGCAGGGGGTCAGCCCCAGCATTTT
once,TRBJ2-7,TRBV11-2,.,CASSLGPWSSYEQYF,TGTGCCAGCAGCTTAGGGCCCTGGAGCTCCTACGAGCAGTACTTC
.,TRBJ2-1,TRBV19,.,CASRPVDQGYNEQFF,TGTGCCAGTAGGCCCGTGGATCAGGGCTACAATGAGCAGTTCTTC
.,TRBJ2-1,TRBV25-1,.,CATTSGTRSYNEQFF,TGTGCCACCACATCCGGGACACGCTCCTACAATGAGCAGTTCTTC
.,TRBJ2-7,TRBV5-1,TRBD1,CASKYGQGDYEQYF,TGCGCCAGCAAATACGGACAGGGTGACTACGAGCAGTACTTC
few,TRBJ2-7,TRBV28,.,CASAALGSHEQYF,TGTGCCAGCGCTGCTCTAGGGTCCCACGAGCAGTACTTC
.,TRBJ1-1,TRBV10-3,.,CAISPSDTEAFF,TGTGCCATCAGTCCCTCGGACACTGAAGCTTTCTTT
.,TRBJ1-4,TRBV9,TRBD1,CASSPGQGLVAEKLFF,TGTGCCAGCAGCCCGGGACAGGGATTGGTAGCTGAAAAACTGTTTTTT
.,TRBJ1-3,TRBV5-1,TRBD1,CASSLGGFSGNTIYF,TGCGCCAGCAGCCTAGGGGGCTTCTCTGGAAACACCATATATTTT
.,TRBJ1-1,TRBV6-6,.,CASSFRSTEAFF,TGTGCCAGCAGTTTTAGGTCCACTGAAGCTTTCTTT
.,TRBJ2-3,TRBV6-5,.,CASSPGVGTDTQYF,TGTGCCAGCAGTCCAGGGGTAGGCACAGATACGCAGTATTTT
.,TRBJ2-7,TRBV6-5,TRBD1,CASSSTGTGRAEQYF,TGTGCCAGCAGTTCGACCGGGACAGGGCGCGCCGAGCAGTACTTC
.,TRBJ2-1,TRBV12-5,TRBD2,CASGLVRSSSGSEMAYNEQFF,TGTGCTAGTGGTTTGGTAAGGTCTTCTAGCGGGAGCGAAATGGCCTACAATGAGCAGTTCTTC
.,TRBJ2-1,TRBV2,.,CASSGDSPSDEQFF,TGTGCCAGCAGTGGGGACTCGCCCTCCGATGAGCAGTTCTTC
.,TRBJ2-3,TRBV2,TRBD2,CASSIAGDTQYF,TGTGCCAGCTCTATAGCGGGAGATACGCAGTATTTT
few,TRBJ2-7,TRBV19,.,CASNSGEGPYEQYF,TGTGCCAGTAATTCAGGGGAGGGGCCCTACGAGCAGTACTTC
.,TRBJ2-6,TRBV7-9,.,CATDSGANVLTF,TGTGCCACCGATTCCGGGGCCAACGTCCTGACTTTC
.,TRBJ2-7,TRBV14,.,CVSSPSYEQYF,TGTGTCAGCAGCCCTTCCTACGAGCAGTACTTC
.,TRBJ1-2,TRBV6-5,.,CATCSRLGDDYGYTF,TGTGCCACCTGTAGCAGGTTGGGTGATGACTATGGCTACACCTTC
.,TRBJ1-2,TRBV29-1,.,CSVEDWRNSEGYTF,TGCAGCGTTGAAGATTGGAGAAACAGTGAGGGCTACACCTTC
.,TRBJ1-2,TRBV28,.,CASSLAGYYGYTF,TGTGCCAGCAGTTTAGCAGGGTACTATGGCTACACCTTC